This is a list of T cell receptor beta chains from one sample in a study of shared clonotypes between healthy human individuals. TCRdb keeps only in-frame clones here, not all; method: immunoSEQ multiplex PCR. The table shows approximately 1.5 million clones, with about 98% occurring only once. The specimen was naive CD4+ T cells sorted from blood. These receptor sequences come from a man aged 30-40 years in good health. Each CDR3 is given with its conserved first and last residue. The D gene is left open where the match is weak. The size of a clone is reported for some rows only, either as once, few or many, or as a class for expanded clones.

abundance	d_gene	v_gene	j_gene	CDR3nt	CDR3aa
-	-	TRBV28	TRBJ1-5	TGTGCCAGCCAATCGACCGTGTGGACCCGTCAGCCCCAGCATTTT	CASQSTVWTRQPQHF
-	-	TRBV27	TRBJ2-3	TGTGCCAGCAGGCGAGTAGATTCTAGCACAGATACGCAGTATTTT	CASRRVDSSTDTQYF
-	TRBD2	TRBV6-6	TRBJ2-7	TGTGCCAGCAGTTACCCGACTAGCGGGAGCTACGAGCAGTACTTC	CASSYPTSGSYEQYF
-	TRBD2	TRBV5-1	TRBJ2-1	TGCGCCAGCAGCTTGGCTAGCCCTAGCGGGAGCAATGAGCAGTTCTTC	CASSLASPSGSNEQFF
-	-	TRBV28	TRBJ2-7	TGTGCCAGCAGTTTTCCGCAGGGCTACGAGCAGTACTTC	CASSFPQGYEQYF
-	TRBD1	TRBV9	TRBJ2-3	TGTGCCAGCAGCACAGGGACAGGGATTCCCACAGATACGCAGTATTTT	CASSTGTGIPTDTQYF
-	TRBD1	TRBV9	TRBJ1-2	TGTGCCAGCAGCGTAGCTATGATGGGACAGATCTATGGCTACACCTTC	CASSVAMMGQIYGYTF
-	TRBD1	TRBV15	TRBJ2-7	TGTGCCACCAGCATACCAGGGACAGGGGGCCGTGAGCAGTACTTC	CATSIPGTGGREQYF
-	-	TRBV18	TRBJ1-5	TGTGCCAGCTCCACCGTCCGGGGTCAGCCCCAGCATTTT	CASSTVRGQPQHF
-	-	TRBV11-2	TRBJ1-1	TGTGCCAGCAGCCCCAGGCGGGGGGGCGACGGCACTGAAGCTTTCTTT	CASSPRRGGDGTEAFF
-	-	TRBV19	TRBJ1-5	TGTGCCAGTCAGTTGGGCAGGGGACGGAATCAGCCCCAGCATTTT	CASQLGRGRNQPQHF
-	-	TRBV5-1	TRBJ1-5	TGCGCCAGCAGCTTGAGTAGCAATCAGCCCCAGCATTTT	CASSLSSNQPQHF
-	TRBD1	TRBV10-3	TRBJ1-4	TGTGCCATCAGTGACCCGACAGGGCGGGGTGAAAAACTGTTTTTT	CAISDPTGRGEKLFF
-	TRBD2	TRBV5-4	TRBJ2-7	TGTGCCAGCAGCTCGGGAGGCCTAGCGGGAGGCCTCGAGTACGAGCAGTACTTC	CASSSGGLAGGLEYEQYF
once	-	TRBV28	TRBJ1-5	TGTGCCAGCAGTCCGTATCGATGGTATAGCAATCAGCCCCAGCATTTT	CASSPYRWYSNQPQHF
-	TRBD2	TRBV11-3	TRBJ2-5	TGTGCCAGCAGCCCTAGCGGGAGCCAAGAGACCCAGTACTTC	CASSPSGSQETQYF
-	-	TRBV19	TRBJ2-2	TGTGCCAGTAGTATCGGGGCCACCGGGGAGCTGTTTTTT	CASSIGATGELFF
-	-	TRBV6-5	TRBJ1-5	TGTGCCAGCAGTGGTCAGGGAAGTCAGCCCCAGCATTTT	CASSGQGSQPQHF
-	-	TRBV28	TRBJ1-2	TGTGCCAGCAGTTTTCTGGCCTATGGCTACACCTTC	CASSFLAYGYTF
once	TRBD1	TRBV25-1	TRBJ2-6	TGTGCCAGCAGTGAATCCCTGGGACAGGGGGCTGGGGCCAACGTCCTGACTTTC	CASSESLGQGAGANVLTF
-	-	TRBV27	TRBJ1-4	TGTGCCAGCAGACAATTTGTAACGACTAATGAAAAACTGTTTTTT	CASRQFVTTNEKLFF
-	TRBD2	TRBV19	TRBJ2-1	TGTGCCAGTAGTATAGACGGGCGGGAGGGCCTTCCCTACAATGAGCAGTTCTTC	CASSIDGREGLPYNEQFF
-	TRBD2	TRBV2	TRBJ2-3	TGTGCCAGCAGTGATGAGGGGCTAGCGGGAGGAAGCACAGATACGCAGTATTTT	CASSDEGLAGGSTDTQYF
-	TRBD1	TRBV5-1	TRBJ2-7	TGCGCCAGCAGCTTCCGACAGGGCTACGAGCAGTACTTC	CASSFRQGYEQYF
-	TRBD2	TRBV9	TRBJ2-1	TGTGCCAGCAGCGTAGTTTCACTAGCGGATACCTACAATGAGCAGTTCTTC	CASSVVSLADTYNEQFF
-	-	TRBV11-3	TRBJ2-7	TGTGCCAGCAGCAGAGGGCCTGCCTACGAGCAGTACTTC	CASSRGPAYEQYF
-	-	TRBV6-1	TRBJ2-3	TGTGCCAGCCGAAGGATCGTTTTGGGAGATACGCAGTATTTT	CASRRIVLGDTQYF
once	-	TRBV4-3	TRBJ2-2	TGCGCCAGCAGCCAAGGGCAGCCGAACACCGGGGAGCTGTTTTTT	CASSQGQPNTGELFF
-	-	TRBV7-3	TRBJ2-3	TGTGCCAGCAGCCCGTCAGGTCCTGGGGGCACAGATACGCAGTATTTT	CASSPSGPGGTDTQYF
-	-	TRBV2	TRBJ2-7	TGTGCCAGCAGTGTGGGACGGGCCTACGAGCAGTACTTC	CASSVGRAYEQYF